This TCR beta chain emerged from a study of T cells after yellow fever vaccination. This clonotype was observed a handful of times. Its specificity is not known. Findings and caveats of the study: At around 95% for CD4 and 88% for CD8, most primary-vaccination clones showed up again after the booster.

The V gene's germline CDR1 is SGHRS and CDR2 YFSETQ. The trim removed 4 bases at V and 3 bases at J, leaving 10 bases unmatched. This CDR3 is built from 16 residues. TCRdb called the 5' RACE reads again in MiXCR, with one record for every CDR3 protein. The sample records hundreds of thousands of distinct CDR3 sequences, approximately 12% being singletons. The TCR comes from a man between 18 and 35 years old who received the YFV17D yellow fever vaccine. The sequenced sample was CD4+ T cells sorted from PBMCs, obtained 15 days after the yellow fever booster vaccination. V usage is TRBV5-1 and J usage is TRBJ1-3; TRBD1 matches 7 bases. The CDR3 DNA reads TGCGCCAGCAGCCCCACAGGGGTTTGGGTTGGAAACACCATATATTTT. It translates to CASSPTGVWVGNTIYF. Together with reference TRBV5-1 and TRBJ1-3, the CDR3 gives the full variable domain: KAGVTQTPRYLIKTRGQQVTLSCSPISGHRSVSWYQQTPGQGLQFLFEYFSETQRNKGNFPGRFSGRQFSNSRSEMNVSTLELGDSALYLCASSPTGVWVGNTIYFGEGSWLTVV.